This T cell receptor (beta chain) was captured in a study of blood T cells in healthy people across ages. Study-wide points: More naive CD4+ cells and higher diversity were found in long-lived than in aged donors.

Using a J-beta primer mix together with a sample-barcoded 5' primer, a second PCR was run for about 7 to 12 cycles. Each CDR3 protein is one row after TCRdb ran MiXCR on the 5' RACE reads. Among 980,000 or so distinct CDR3 sequences listed, 45% to 50% were seen once. This CDR3 is 17 amino acids long. The V gene lost 0 bases and the J gene lost 8 bases, with 20 bases spanning the gap. CDR1 is MNHEY and CDR2 is SVGAGI in the germline V gene. This clonotype was seen a few times. No antigen is known for it. The chain joins TRBV6-5 to TRBJ2-1; D ambiguous. Sequenced: blood. The clonotype comes from a man aged 30 to 45 in good health. CDR3 sequence: CASSYSVGSVLWDEQFF. As DNA, the CDR3 is TGTGCCAGCAGTTACTCAGTCGGCTCCGTTCTTTGGGATGAGCAGTTCTTC.